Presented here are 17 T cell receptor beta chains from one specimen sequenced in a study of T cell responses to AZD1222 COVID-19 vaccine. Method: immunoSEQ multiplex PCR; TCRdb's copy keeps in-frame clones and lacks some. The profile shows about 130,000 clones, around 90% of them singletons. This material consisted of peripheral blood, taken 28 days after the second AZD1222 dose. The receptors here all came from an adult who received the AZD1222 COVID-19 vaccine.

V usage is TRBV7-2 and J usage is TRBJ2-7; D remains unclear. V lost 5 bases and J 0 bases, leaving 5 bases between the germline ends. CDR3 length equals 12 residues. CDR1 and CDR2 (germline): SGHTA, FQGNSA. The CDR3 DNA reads TGTGCCAGCAGCCGAAGCTCCTACGAGCAGTACGTC. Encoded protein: CASSRSSYEQYV.

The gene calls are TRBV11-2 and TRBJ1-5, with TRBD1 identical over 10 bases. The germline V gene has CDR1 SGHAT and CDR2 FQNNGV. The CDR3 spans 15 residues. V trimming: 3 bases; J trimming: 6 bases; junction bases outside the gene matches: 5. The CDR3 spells CASSFGTGVGQPQHF. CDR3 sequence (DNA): TGTGCCAGCAGCTTCGGGACAGGGGTGGGTCAGCCCCAGCATTTT. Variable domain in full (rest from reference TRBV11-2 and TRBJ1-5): EAGVAQSPRYKIIEKRQSVAFWCNPISGHATLYWYQQILGQGPKLLIQFQNNGVVDDSQLPKDRFSAERLKGVDSTLKIQPAKLEDSAVYLCASSFGTGVGQPQHFGDGTRLSIL.

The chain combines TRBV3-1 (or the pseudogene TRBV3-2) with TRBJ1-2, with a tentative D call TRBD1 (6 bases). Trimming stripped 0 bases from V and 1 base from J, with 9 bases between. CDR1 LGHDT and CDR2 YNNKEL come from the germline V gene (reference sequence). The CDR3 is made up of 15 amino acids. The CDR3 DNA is TGTGCCAGCAGCCAAGATTTGGACAGTAACTATGGCTACACCTTC. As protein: CASSQDLDSNYGYTF.

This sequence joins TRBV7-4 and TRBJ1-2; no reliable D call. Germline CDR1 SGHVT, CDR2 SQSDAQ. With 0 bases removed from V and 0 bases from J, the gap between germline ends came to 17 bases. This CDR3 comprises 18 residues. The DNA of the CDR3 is TGTGCCAGCAGCTTAGCCGACGTAACCCGGGCCTCTAACTATGGCTACACCTTC. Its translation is CASSLADVTRASNYGYTF. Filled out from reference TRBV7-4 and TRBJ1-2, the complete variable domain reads GAGVSQSPRYKVAKRGRDVALRCDSISGHVTLYWYRQTLGQGSEVLTYSQSDAQRDKSGRPSGRFSAERPERSVSTLKIQRTEQGDSAVYLCASSLADVTRASNYGYTFGSGTRLTVV.

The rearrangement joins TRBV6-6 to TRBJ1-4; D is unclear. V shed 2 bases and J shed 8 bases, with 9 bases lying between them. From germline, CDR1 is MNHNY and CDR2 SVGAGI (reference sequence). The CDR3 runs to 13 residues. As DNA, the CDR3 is TGTGCCAGCAGTTACCAGGATGTGGAAAAACTGTTTTTT. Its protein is CASSYQDVEKLFF.

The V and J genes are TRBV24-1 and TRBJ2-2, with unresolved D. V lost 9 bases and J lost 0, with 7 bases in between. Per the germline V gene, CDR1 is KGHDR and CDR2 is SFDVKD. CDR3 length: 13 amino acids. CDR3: CATLNSNTGELFF. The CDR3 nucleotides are TGTGCCACCCTAAATTCGAACACCGGGGAGCTGTTTTTT.

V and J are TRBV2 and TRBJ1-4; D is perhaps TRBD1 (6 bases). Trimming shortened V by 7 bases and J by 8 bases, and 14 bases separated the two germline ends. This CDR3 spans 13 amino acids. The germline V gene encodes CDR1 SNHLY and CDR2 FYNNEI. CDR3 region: CASKGERKEKLFF. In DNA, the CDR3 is TGTGCCAGCAAGGGGGAGCGGAAGGAAAAACTGTTTTTT.

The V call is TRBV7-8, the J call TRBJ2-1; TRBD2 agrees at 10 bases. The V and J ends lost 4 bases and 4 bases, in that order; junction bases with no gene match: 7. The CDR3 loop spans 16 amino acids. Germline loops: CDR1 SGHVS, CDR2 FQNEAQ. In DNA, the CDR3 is TGTGCCAGCAGCTCTACAGCGGGAGGGGGGTACAATGAGCAGTTCTTC. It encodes CASSSTAGGGYNEQFF.

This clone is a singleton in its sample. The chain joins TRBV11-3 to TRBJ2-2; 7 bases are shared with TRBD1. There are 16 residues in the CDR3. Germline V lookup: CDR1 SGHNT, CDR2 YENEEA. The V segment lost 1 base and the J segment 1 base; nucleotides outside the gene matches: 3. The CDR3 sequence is CASSLGDRKNTGELFF. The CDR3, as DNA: TGTGCCAGCAGCTTAGGGGACAGAAAGAACACCGGGGAGCTGTTTTTT.

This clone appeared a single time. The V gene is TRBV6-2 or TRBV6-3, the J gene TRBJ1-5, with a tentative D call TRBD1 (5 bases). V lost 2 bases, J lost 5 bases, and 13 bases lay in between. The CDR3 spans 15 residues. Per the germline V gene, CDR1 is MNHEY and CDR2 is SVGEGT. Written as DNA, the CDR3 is TGTGCCAGCAGTTACCAAGGGGCTCTTGATCAGCCCCAGCATTTT. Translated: CASSYQGALDQPQHF.

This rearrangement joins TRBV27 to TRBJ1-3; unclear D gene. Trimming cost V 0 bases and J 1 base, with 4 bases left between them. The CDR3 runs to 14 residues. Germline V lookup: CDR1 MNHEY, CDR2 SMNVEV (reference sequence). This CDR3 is CASSLSVSGNTIYF. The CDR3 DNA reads TGTGCCAGCAGTTTATCGGTTTCTGGAAACACCATATATTTT.

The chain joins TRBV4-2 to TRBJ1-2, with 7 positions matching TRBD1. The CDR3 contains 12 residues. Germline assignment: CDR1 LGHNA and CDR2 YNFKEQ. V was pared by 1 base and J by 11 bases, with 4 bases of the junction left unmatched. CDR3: CASSQGDSNYTF. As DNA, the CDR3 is TGTGCCAGCAGCCAAGGGGACAGCAATTACACCTTC.

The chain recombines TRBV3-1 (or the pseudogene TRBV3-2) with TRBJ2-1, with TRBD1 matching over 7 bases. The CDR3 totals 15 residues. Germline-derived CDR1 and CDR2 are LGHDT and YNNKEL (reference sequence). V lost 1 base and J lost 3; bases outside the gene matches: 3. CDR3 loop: CASSQGAGGYNEQFF. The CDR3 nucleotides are TGTGCCAGCAGCCAAGGGGCAGGGGGCTACAATGAGCAGTTCTTC.

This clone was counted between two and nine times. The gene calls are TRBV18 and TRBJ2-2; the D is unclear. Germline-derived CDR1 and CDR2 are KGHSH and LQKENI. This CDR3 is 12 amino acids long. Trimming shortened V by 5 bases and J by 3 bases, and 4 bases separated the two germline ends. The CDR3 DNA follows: TGTGCCAGCTCATCGGACACCGGGGAGCTGTTTTTT. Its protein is CASSSDTGELFF.

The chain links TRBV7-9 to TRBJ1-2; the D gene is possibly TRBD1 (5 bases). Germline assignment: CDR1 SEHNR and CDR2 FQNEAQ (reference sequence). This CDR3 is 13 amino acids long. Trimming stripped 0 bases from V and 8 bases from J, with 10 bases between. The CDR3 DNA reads TGTGCCAGCAGCTTAGCAGGAGGGGCCGGCTACACCTTC. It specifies CASSLAGGAGYTF.

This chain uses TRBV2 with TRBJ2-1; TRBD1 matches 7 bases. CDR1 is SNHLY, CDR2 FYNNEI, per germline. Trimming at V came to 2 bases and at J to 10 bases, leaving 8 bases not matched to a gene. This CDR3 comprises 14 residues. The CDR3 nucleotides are TGTGCCAGCAGTGAACAGGCAGGGGGTTGGGAGCAGTTCTTC. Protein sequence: CASSEQAGGWEQFF.

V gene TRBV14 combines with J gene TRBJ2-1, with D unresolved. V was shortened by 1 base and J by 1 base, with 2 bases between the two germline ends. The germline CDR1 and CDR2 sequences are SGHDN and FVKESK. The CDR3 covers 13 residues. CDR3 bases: TGTGCCAGCAGCCAAGGGTCCTACAATGAGCAGTTCTTC. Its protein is CASSQGSYNEQFF. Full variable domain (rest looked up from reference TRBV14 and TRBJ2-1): EAGVTQFPSHSVIEKGQTVTLRCDPISGHDNLYWYRRVMGKEIKFLLHFVKESKQDESGMPNNRFLAERTGGTYSTLKVQPAELEDSGVYFCASSQGSYNEQFFGPGTRLTVL.